Listed below are T cell receptor beta chains from one sample, sequenced in a study of blood T cell repertoires in COVID-19. Clones were read by immunoSEQ multiplex PCR, and TCRdb kept only the in-frame ones, dropping some. The table lists around 320,000 clones, about nine tenths of them singletons. Source material: PBMCs or T cells enriched from blood (not recorded which). The receptors stem from a woman aged 50 to 60 who had been exposed to COVID-19. Both conserved end residues are part of each CDR3. The D gene is left open where the match is weak. Size tells how often a clone was seen (once, few, many) or the class of an expanded clone, and some rows leave it out.

>.|.|TRBV4-1|TRBJ1-4
TGCGCCAGCAGCCAAGACGGGTCAACTAATGAAAAACTGTTTTTT
CASSQDGSTNEKLFF
>.|TRBD2|TRBV7-8|TRBJ2-1
TGTGCCAGCAGCTTAGTTAGCGGGGCCTACAATGAGCAGTTCTTC
CASSLVSGAYNEQFF
>.|TRBD2|TRBV6-5|TRBJ2-5
TGTGCCAGCTGTCGCGGGGGGGCCCGGGGGGAGACCCAGTACTTC
CASCRGGARGETQYF
>.|.|TRBV7-2|TRBJ1-6
TGTGCCAGCAGCTTTCCGGGAGGACCTAATTCACCCCTCCACTTT
CASSFPGGPNSPLHF
>.|TRBD1|TRBV9|TRBJ1-5
TGTGCCAGCAGCGTAGCAGGGGGCAACCAGCCCCAGCATTTT
CASSVAGGNQPQHF
>.|.|TRBV6-5|TRBJ1-6
TGTGCCAGCAGCCAGGGATCCTATAATTCACCCCTCCACTTT
CASSQGSYNSPLHF
>.|.|TRBV2|TRBJ1-1
TGTGCCAGCATCGGGAACACTGAAGCTTTCTTT
CASIGNTEAFF
>few|.|TRBV28|TRBJ1-6
TGTGCCAGCAGTTTCTTCTCCGTCTCCTATAATTCACCCCTCCACTTT
CASSFFSVSYNSPLHF
>.|.|TRBV18|TRBJ1-1
TGTGCCAGCTCCATCAGGGGCCGGGACACTGAAGCTTTCTTT
CASSIRGRDTEAFF
>.|.|TRBV3-1/TRBV3-2|TRBJ1-2
TGTGCCAGCAGCCAGGGTAACAGGGATGTCTGTACCTTC
CASSQGNRDVCTF
>.|.|TRBV19|TRBJ1-2
TGTGCCAGTAGTCCCCGAGGGATCTATAACCCTAACTATGGCTACACCTTC
CASSPRGIYNPNYGYTF
>.|TRBD1|TRBV27|TRBJ1-1
TGTGCCAGCAGACTGACAGGGGGTGGAGACACTGAAGCTTTCTTT
CASRLTGGGDTEAFF
>.|.|TRBV2|TRBJ1-6
TGTGCCAGCGGAGGCACAGGGAATTCACCCCTCCACTTT
CASGGTGNSPLHF
>once|TRBD1|TRBV2|TRBJ1-5
TGTGCCAGCAAAAGGGGAACAGGGGACCAGCCCCAGCATTTT
CASKRGTGDQPQHF
>once|.|TRBV4-1|TRBJ2-5
TGCGCCAGCAGCCAAGATTCGGGGACAACCGACTCTCGGGAGACCCAGTACTTC
CASSQDSGTTDSRETQYF
>.|.|TRBV15|TRBJ1-6
TGTGCCACCAGCAGAGACGGGGGTGTAGGTTCACCCCTCCACTTT
CATSRDGGVGSPLHF
>once|.|TRBV28|TRBJ1-4
TGTGCCAGCAGTTTACCGGGGGGGTCTCATGAAAAACTGTTTTTT
CASSLPGGSHEKLFF
>.|.|TRBV3-1/TRBV3-2|TRBJ2-5
TGTGCCAGCAGCCAAGGCCGGGACATAGGCGGAGAGACCCAGTACTTC
CASSQGRDIGGETQYF
>few|.|TRBV19|TRBJ1-1
TGTGCCAGTAGTCCACGGGACACTGAAGCTTTCTTT
CASSPRDTEAFF
>once|.|TRBV5-4|TRBJ1-1
TGTGCCGGAGCCCCAGAAAACAGGGAAACTGAAGCTTTCTTT
CAGAPENRETEAFF
>few|TRBD1|TRBV24-1|TRBJ2-1
TGTGCCACCAGTGAGACCGGGACAGGGACTTACAATGAGCAGTTCTTC
CATSETGTGTYNEQFF
>.|.|TRBV21-1|TRBJ2-2
TGTGCCAGCAGCGCGCGGCTAGCCCCCGGGGAGCTGTTTTTT
CASSARLAPGELFF
>.|TRBD1|TRBV4-1|TRBJ1-6
TGCGCCAGCAGCCAAGAGCGACAGGGAAGGAGCTCCTATAATTCACCCCTCCACTTT
CASSQERQGRSSYNSPLHF
>few|TRBD1|TRBV19|TRBJ1-1
TGTGCCAGTAGTACTTGGGACAGGACCATGAACACTGAAGCTTTCTTT
CASSTWDRTMNTEAFF
>.|TRBD1|TRBV4-2|TRBJ2-6
TGTGCCAGCAGCCAAGTGGGACAGGGGGCGTCTGGGGCCAACGTCCTGACTTTC
CASSQVGQGASGANVLTF
>.|TRBD1|TRBV28|TRBJ2-7
TGTGCCAGCAGCACAAGCCGGACAGGTGGAGCCTACGAGCAGTACTTC
CASSTSRTGGAYEQYF
>once|TRBD1|TRBV27|TRBJ1-2
TGTGCCAGCAGTTTATCCCGGCCGGGACAGACCTATGGCTACACCTTC
CASSLSRPGQTYGYTF
>.|.|TRBV5-1|TRBJ2-5
TGCGCCAGCAGCTTGGTGGGTTCAGGGTACCAAGAGACCCAGTACTTC
CASSLVGSGYQETQYF
>.|.|TRBV5-6|TRBJ2-5
TGTGCCAGCAGCTTGGAACAGGGCGGAGAGACCCAGTACTTC
CASSLEQGGETQYF
>.|.|TRBV3-1/TRBV3-2|TRBJ1-1
TGTGCCAGCAGCCAAGATCGGGGGGAAAAAGACACTGAAGCTTTCTTT
CASSQDRGEKDTEAFF
>.|TRBD1|TRBV6-2/TRBV6-3|TRBJ1-5
TGTGCCAGCAGTGACACCGGGACAGGGTTTCAGCCCCAGCATTTT
CASSDTGTGFQPQHF
>once|.|TRBV7-9|TRBJ1-2
TGTGCCAGCAGCTTAGTAGGAGGAAACTATGGCTACACCTTC
CASSLVGGNYGYTF
>.|.|TRBV2|TRBJ1-1
TGTGCCAGCAGACACGAGGGGAACACTGAAGCTTTCTTT
CASRHEGNTEAFF
>.|.|TRBV15|TRBJ2-5
TGTGCCACCAGCACTAGGGGGGGCGGGGAGACCCAGTACTTC
CATSTRGGGETQYF
>few|.|TRBV5-5|TRBJ1-2
TGTGCCAGCAGCTTACAGGGTTCGGGGACCTATGGCTACACCTTC
CASSLQGSGTYGYTF
>.|.|TRBV21-1|TRBJ2-1
TGTGCCAGCAGCATAAACCGCAGGGGCCCTTCCTACAATGAGCAGTTCTTC
CASSINRRGPSYNEQFF
>.|.|TRBV19|TRBJ1-1
TGTGCCAGTAGCCCGGACAGTATGAACACTGAAGCTTTCTTT
CASSPDSMNTEAFF
>.|TRBD2|TRBV4-2|TRBJ2-7
TGTGCCAGCAGCCAAGATCTAGCGGTGACCGCCTACGAGCAGTACTTC
CASSQDLAVTAYEQYF
>.|.|TRBV13|TRBJ1-2
TGTGCCAGCAGCCCCTCCGGGACACATAAACTCTATGGCTACACCTTC
CASSPSGTHKLYGYTF
>.|TRBD2|TRBV7-9|TRBJ2-3
TGTGCCAGCAGCCCCCATAGCGGGGGGGCAACAGATACGCAGTATTTT
CASSPHSGGATDTQYF
>many|.|TRBV7-2|TRBJ1-3
TGTGCCAGCAGCTTAGAGGGGGACGGAAACACCATATATTTT
CASSLEGDGNTIYF
>.|TRBD1|TRBV28|TRBJ1-5
TGTGCCAGCAAATCAGGGGGAAAGCCCCAGCATTTT
CASKSGGKPQHF
>.|.|TRBV5-1|TRBJ1-1
TGCGCCAGCAGCTTGGATCCCCATGCGGGCACTGAAGCTTTCTTT
CASSLDPHAGTEAFF
>.|.|TRBV13|TRBJ2-2
TGTGCCAGCAGCTTCAGAACCAACACCGGGGAGCTGTTTTTT
CASSFRTNTGELFF
>.|.|TRBV6-5|TRBJ1-6
TGTGCCAGCAGTAAGACAATTGATAATTCACCCCTCCACTTT
CASSKTIDNSPLHF
>.|TRBD2|TRBV4-1|TRBJ2-5
TGCGCCAGCAGCCAGGGGACTAGCGGGGGGATCGGAGGGATCCAGTACTTC
CASSQGTSGGIGGIQYF
>.|TRBD1|TRBV3-1/TRBV3-2|TRBJ1-5
TGTGCCAGCAGCCTACAGGGGAAGGGACAGCCCCAGCATTTT
CASSLQGKGQPQHF
>once|.|TRBV27|TRBJ1-5
TGTGCCAGCAGCCCAAGAGGTTATTATCAGCCCCAGCATTTT
CASSPRGYYQPQHF